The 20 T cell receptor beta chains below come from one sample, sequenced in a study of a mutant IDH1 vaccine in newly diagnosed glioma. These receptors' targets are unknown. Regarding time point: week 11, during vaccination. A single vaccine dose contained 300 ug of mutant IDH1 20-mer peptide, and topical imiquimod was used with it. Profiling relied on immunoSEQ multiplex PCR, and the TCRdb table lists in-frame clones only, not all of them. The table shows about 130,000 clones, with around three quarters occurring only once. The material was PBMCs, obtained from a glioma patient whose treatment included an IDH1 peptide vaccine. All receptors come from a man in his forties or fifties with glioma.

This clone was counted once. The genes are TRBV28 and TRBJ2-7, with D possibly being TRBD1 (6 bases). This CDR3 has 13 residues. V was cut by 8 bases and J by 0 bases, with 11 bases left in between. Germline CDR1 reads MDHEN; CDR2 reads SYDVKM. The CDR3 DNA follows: TGTGCCAGCGGGCTAGGGGGCTCCTACGAGCAGTACTTC. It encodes CASGLGGSYEQYF.

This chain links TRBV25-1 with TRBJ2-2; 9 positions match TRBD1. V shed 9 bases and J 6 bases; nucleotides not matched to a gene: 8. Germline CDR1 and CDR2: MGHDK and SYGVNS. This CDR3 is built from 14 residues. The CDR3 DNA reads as TGTGCCAGTAGAGGACAGGGGCTCGCCGGGGAGCTGTTTTTT. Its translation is CASRGQGLAGELFF. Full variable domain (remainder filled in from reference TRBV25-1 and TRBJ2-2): EADIYQTPRYLVIGTGKKITLECSQTMGHDKMYWYQQDPGMELHLIHYSYGVNSTEKGDLSSESTVSRIRTEHFPLTLESARPSHTSQYLCASRGQGLAGELFFGEGSRLTVL.

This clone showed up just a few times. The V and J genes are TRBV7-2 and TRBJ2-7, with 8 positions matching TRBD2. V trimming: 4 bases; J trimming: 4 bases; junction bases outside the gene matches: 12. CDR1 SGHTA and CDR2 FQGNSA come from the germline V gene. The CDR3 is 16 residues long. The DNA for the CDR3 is TGTGCCAGCAGCTGGGGCGGGGGGCGTATTATTTACGAGCAGTACTTC. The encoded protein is CASSWGGGRIIYEQYF.

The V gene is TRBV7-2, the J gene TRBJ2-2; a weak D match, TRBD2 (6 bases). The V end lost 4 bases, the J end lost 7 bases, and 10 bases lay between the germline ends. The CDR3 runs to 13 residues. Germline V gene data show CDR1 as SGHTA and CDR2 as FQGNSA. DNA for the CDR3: TGTGCCAGCAGCTCCACTAGCAGCGGGGAGCTGTTTTTT. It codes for CASSSTSSGELFF.

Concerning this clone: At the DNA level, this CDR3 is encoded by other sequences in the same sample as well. CDR3 protein: CASSLDGGSTDTQYF. CDR3 coding DNA: TGTGCCAGCAGCTTGGACGGGGGTAGCACAGATACGCAGTATTTT. The chain carries TRBV5-6 and TRBJ2-3; TRBD2 might be the D (6 bases). Germline CDR1 is SGHDT and CDR2 is YYEEEE. This CDR3 comprises 15 residues. V was shortened by 0 bases and J by 0 bases, with 8 bases between the two germline ends.

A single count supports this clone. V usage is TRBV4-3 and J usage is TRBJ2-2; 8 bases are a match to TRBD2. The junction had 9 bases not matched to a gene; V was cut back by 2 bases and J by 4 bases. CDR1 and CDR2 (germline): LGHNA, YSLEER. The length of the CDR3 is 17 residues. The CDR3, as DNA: TGCGCCAGCAGCCAACTTACCGGGGGGGGCCGCACCGGGGAGCTGTTTTTT. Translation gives CASSQLTGGGRTGELFF.

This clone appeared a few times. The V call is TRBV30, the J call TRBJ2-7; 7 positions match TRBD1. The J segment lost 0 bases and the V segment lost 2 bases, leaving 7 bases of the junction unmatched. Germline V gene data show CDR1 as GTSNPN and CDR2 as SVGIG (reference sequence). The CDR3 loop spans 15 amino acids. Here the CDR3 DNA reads TGTGCCTGGAGTACCGGGACAGTAGCCTCCTACGAGCAGTACTTC. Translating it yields CAWSTGTVASYEQYF.

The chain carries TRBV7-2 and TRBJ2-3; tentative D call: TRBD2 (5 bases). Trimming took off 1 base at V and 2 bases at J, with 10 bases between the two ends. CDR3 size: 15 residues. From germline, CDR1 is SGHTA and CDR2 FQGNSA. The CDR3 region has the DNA TGTGCCAGCAGCTTAGTTGGGAGCCCCACAGATACGCAGTATTTT. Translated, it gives CASSLVGSPTDTQYF. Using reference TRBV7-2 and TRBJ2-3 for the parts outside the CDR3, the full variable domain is GAGVSQSPSNKVTEKGKDVELRCDPISGHTALYWYRQSLGQGLEFLIYFQGNSAPDKSGLPSDRFSAERTGGSVSTLTIQRTQQEDSAVYLCASSLVGSPTDTQYFGPGTRLTVL.

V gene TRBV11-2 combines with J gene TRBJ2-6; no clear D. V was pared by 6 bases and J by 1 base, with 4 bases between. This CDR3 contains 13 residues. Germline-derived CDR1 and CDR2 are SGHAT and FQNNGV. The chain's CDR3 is CASRDSGANVLTF. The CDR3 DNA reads TGTGCCAGCAGGGATTCTGGGGCCAACGTCCTGACTTTC.

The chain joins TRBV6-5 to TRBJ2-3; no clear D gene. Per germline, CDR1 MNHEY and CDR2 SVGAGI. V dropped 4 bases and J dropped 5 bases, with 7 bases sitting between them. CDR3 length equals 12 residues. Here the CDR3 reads CASSSVGDTQYF. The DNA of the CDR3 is TGTGCCAGCAGTTCTGTGGGAGATACGCAGTATTTT.

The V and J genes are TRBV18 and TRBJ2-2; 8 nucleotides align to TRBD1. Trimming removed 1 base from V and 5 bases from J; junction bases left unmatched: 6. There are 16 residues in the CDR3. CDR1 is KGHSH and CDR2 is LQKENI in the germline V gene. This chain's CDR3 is CASSPLTGGETGELFF. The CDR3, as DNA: TGTGCCAGCTCACCACTAACAGGGGGAGAGACCGGGGAGCTGTTTTTT.

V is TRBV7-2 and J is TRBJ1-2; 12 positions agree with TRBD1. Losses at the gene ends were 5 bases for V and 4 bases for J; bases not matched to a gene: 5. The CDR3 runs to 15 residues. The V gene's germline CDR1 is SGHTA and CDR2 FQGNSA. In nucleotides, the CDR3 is TGTGCCAGCAGCCCGGGACAGGGGGCCCCCTATGGCTACACCTTC. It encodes CASSPGQGAPYGYTF.

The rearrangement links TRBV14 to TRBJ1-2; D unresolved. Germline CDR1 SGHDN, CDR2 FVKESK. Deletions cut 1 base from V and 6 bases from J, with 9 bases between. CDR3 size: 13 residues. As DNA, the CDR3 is TGTGCCAGCAGCCAAGCCGGGTTTCATGGCTACACCTTC. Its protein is CASSQAGFHGYTF.

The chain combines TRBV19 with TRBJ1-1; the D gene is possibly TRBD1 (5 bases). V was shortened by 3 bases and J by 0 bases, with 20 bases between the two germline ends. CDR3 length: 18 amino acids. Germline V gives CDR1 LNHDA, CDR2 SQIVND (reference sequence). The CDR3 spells CASSIIVSQTGVNTEAFF. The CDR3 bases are TGTGCCAGTAGTATTATCGTTAGCCAAACGGGGGTGAACACTGAAGCTTTCTTT. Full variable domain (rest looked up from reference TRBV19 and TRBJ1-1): DGGITQSPKYLFRKEGQNVTLSCEQNLNHDAMYWYRQDPGQGLRLIYYSQIVNDFQKGDIAEGYSVSREKKESFPLTVTSAQKNPTAFYLCASSIIVSQTGVNTEAFFGQGTRLTVV.

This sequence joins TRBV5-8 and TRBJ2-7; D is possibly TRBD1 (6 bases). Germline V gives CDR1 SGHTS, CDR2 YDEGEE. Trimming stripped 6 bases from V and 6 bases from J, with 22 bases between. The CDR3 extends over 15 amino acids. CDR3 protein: CASTLSGTKRIEQYF. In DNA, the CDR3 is TGTGCCAGCACTCTATCCGGGACAAAACGAATCGAGCAGTACTTC.

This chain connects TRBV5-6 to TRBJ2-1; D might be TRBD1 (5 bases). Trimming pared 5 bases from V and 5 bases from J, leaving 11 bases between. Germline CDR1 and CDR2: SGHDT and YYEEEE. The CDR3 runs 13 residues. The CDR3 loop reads CASRMGQDNEQFF. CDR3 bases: TGTGCCAGCAGAATGGGGCAGGACAATGAGCAGTTCTTC.

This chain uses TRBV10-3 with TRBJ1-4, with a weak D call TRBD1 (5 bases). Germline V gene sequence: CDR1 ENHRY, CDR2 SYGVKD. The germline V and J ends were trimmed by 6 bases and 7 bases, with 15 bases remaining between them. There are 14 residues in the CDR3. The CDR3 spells CAIRRDGGGEKLFF. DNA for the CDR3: TGTGCCATCAGGCGGGACGGTGGGGGTGAAAAACTGTTTTTT.

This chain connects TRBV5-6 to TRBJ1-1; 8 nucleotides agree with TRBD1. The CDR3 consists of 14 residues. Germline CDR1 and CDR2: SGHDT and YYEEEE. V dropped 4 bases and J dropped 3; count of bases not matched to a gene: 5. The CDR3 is CASSLGQVDTEAFF. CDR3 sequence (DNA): TGTGCCAGCAGCCTGGGACAGGTGGACACTGAAGCTTTCTTT.

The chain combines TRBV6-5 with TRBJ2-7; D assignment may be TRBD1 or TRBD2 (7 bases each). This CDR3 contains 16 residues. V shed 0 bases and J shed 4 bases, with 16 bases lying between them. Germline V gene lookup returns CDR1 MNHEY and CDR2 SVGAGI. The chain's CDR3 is CASSYSMAGGAYEQYF. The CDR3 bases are TGTGCCAGCAGTTACTCGATGGCAGGGGGGGCTTACGAGCAGTACTTC.

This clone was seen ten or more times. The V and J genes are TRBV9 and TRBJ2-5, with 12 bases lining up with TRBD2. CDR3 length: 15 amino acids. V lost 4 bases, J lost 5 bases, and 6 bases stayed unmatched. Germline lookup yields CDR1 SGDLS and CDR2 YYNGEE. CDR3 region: CASSTSLAGGETQYF. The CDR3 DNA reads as TGTGCCAGCAGCACGAGTCTAGCGGGAGGGGAGACCCAGTACTTC.